This T cell receptor beta chain was sequenced in a study of T cells after yellow fever vaccination. This clonotype was detected ten times or more. Its antigen is undetermined. V gave up 0 bases and J gave up 8 bases; unmatched junction bases: 3. CDR1 and CDR2 from the germline V gene are GTSNPN and SVGIG (reference sequence). The CDR3 consists of 13 residues. Using its own MiXCR run on the 5' RACE reads, TCRdb lists one record per CDR3 protein. The repertoire has tens of thousands of distinct CDR3 sequences, approximately 7.5% of them found once; the top ten carry 41%. Study outcomes and limitations: Detected again after the booster were most primary-vaccination clones, at 96% CD4 and 88% CD8.

The origin of this receptor is a man under 40 who received the YFV17D yellow fever vaccine. The gene calls are TRBV30 and TRBJ2-1, with 8 bases fitting TRBD1. The sequences come from CD8+ T cells sorted from PBMCs, collected on the day of the yellow fever booster vaccination. The CDR3 DNA is TGTGCCTGGAGTGTACGACAGGGGTATGAGCAGTTCTTC. Encoded protein: CAWSVRQGYEQFF.